One TCR beta chain is described in this entry. Deletions cut 0 bases from V and 2 bases from J, with 11 bases between. The CDR3 is made up of 15 amino acids. Germline V gives CDR1 LGHNA, CDR2 YNFKEQ. The entry originates in a study of shared clonotypes between healthy human individuals. Each unsorted PBMC replicate got 300 ng genomic DNA, some 30,000 genomes. The table came from immunoSEQ multiplex PCR; TCRdb's copy has only in-frame clones and leaves some out. The table includes fewer than 600,000 clones, around 81% detected once. The source is a woman aged 40 to 50 in good health. Some clones in this sample may be carry-over from other donors' samples. The sequenced sample consisted of PBMCs. The chain links TRBV4-2 to TRBJ2-7; D is unresolved. The DNA for the CDR3 is TGTGCCAGCAGCCAAGAAGGCGGCGGTCCCTACGAGCAGTACTTC. Amino acid sequence: CASSQEGGGPYEQYF.